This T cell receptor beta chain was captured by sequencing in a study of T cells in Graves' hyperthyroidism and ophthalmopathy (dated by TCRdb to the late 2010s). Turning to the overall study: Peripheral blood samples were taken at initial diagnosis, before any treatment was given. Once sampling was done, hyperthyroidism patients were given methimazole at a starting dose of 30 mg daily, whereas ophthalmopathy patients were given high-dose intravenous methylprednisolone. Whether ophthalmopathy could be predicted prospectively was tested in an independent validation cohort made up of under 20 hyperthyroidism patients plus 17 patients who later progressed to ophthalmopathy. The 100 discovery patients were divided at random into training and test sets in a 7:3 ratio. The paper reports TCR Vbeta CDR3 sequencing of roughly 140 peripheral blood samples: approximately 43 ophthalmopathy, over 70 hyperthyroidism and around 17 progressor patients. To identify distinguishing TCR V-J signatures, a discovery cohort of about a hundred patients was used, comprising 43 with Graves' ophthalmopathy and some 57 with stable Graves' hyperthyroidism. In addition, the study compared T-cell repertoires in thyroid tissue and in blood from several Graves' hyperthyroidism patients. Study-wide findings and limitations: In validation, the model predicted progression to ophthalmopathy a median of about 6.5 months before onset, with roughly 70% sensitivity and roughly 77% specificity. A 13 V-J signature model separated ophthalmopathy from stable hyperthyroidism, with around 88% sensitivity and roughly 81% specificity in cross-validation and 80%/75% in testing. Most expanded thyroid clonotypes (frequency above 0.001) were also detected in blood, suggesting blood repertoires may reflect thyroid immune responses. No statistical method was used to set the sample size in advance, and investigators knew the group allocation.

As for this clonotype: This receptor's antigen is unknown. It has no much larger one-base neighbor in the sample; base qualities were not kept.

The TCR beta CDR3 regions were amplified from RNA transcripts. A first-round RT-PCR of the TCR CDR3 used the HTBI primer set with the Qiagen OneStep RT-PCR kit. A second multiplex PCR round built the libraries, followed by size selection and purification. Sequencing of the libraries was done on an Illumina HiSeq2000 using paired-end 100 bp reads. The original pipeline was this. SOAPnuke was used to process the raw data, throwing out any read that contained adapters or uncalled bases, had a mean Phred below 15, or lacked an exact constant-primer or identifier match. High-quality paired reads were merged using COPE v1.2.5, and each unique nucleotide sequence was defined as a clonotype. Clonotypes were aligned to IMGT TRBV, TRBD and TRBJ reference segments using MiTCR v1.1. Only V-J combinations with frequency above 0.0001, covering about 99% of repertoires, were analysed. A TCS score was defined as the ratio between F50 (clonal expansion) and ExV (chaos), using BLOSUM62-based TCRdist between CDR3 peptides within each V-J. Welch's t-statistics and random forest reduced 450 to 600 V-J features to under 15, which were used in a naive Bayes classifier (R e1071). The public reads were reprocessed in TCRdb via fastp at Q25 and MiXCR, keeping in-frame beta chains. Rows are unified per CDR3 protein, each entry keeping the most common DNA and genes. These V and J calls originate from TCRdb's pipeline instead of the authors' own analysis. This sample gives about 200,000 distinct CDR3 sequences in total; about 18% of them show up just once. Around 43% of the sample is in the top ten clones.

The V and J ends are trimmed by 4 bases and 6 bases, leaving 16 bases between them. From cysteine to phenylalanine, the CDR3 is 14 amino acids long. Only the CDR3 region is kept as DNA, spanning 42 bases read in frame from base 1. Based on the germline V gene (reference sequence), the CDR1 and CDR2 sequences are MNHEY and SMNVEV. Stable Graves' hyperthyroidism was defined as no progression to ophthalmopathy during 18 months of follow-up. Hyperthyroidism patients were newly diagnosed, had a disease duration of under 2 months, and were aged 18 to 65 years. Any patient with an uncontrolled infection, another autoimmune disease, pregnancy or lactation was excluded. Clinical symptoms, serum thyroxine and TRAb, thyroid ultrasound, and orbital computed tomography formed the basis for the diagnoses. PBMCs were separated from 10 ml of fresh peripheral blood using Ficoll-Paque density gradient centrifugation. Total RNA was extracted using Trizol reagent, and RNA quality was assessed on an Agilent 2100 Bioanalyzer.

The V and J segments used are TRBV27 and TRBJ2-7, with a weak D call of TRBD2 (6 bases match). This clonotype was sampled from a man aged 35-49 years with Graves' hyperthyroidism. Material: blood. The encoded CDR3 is CASSSGLGKAEQYF. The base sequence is TGTGCCAGCAGTTCGGGACTGGGCAAGGCCGAGCAGTACTTC.